Following are 17 T cell receptor beta chains from one sample sequenced in a study of shared T cell receptors in the human thymus. Repertoires were generated with immunoSEQ multiplex PCR, while TCRdb's copy carries only in-frame clones and drops some. This table holds some 660,000 clones, about 87% found once. These data also formed part of another study, on human thymus T cells.

The specimen sequenced was thymocytes. All receptors derive from a boy under three years old with a congenital heart defect.

For the CDR3, the DNA is TGTGCCAGCAGTCCCTCGGCCTTGAGGCACGACAGGGAGGACACTGAAGCTTTCTTT. Translating gives CASSPSALRHDREDTEAFF. This chain joins TRBV6-4 and TRBJ1-1; 7 bases line up with TRBD1. The CDR3 runs to 19 residues. V trimming: 5 bases; J trimming: 3 bases; junction bases outside the gene matches: 21. Germline V gene sequence: CDR1 MRHNA, CDR2 SNTAGT.

V gene TRBV27 combines with J gene TRBJ2-7; 7 positions match TRBD2. The germline V gene has CDR1 MNHEY and CDR2 SMNVEV (reference sequence). J was trimmed by 3 bases and V by 2 bases; bases with no gene match: 4. The CDR3 is made up of 14 amino acids. The CDR3, as DNA: TGTGCCAGCAGTTTAGGGGGGGAGAGCTACGAGCAGTACTTC. Amino acid sequence: CASSLGGESYEQYF.

The chain links TRBV5-1 to TRBJ1-2, with no clear D. Trimming removed 0 bases from V and 2 bases from J, with 14 bases in between. CDR3 length equals 16 residues. Germline CDR1 is SGHRS and CDR2 is YFSETQ. The CDR3 loop reads CASSLERVPSNYGYTF. The CDR3 region has the DNA TGCGCCAGCAGCTTGGAACGGGTTCCATCGAACTATGGCTACACCTTC. The variable domain in full, with the rest retrieved from reference TRBV5-1 and TRBJ1-2, is KAGVTQTPRYLIKTRGQQVTLSCSPISGHRSVSWYQQTPGQGLQFLFEYFSETQRNKGNFPGRFSGRQFSNSRSEMNVSTLELGDSALYLCASSLERVPSNYGYTFGSGTRLTVV.

The rearrangement uses TRBV7-8 and TRBJ2-1, with TRBD2 matching over 15 bases. The CDR3 has 18 amino acids. Germline V CDR1 and CDR2: SGHVS, FQNEAQ. The junction had 11 bases not matched to a gene; V was cut back by 6 bases and J by 5 bases. For the CDR3, the DNA is TGTGCCAGCAGAACCGGACTAGCGGGGGGGCCAAAGGACAATGAGCAGTTCTTC. Its translation is CASRTGLAGGPKDNEQFF.

This chain links TRBV19 with TRBJ1-4; 8 nucleotides line up with TRBD1. Germline lookup yields CDR1 LNHDA and CDR2 SQIVND (reference sequence). The CDR3 sequence is 17 residues long. Unmatched junction bases numbered 10, after V lost 5 bases and J lost 2 bases. The CDR3 protein is CASSERQGQRTNEKLFF. The CDR3 bases are TGTGCCAGTAGTGAGCGACAGGGGCAGAGGACTAATGAAAAACTGTTTTTT.

The rearrangement links TRBV5-8 to TRBJ1-2; TRBD1 matches at 10 bases. Germline V CDR1 and CDR2: SGHTS, YDEGEE. V dropped 3 bases and J dropped 7; count of bases not matched to a gene: 6. The CDR3 consists of 14 residues. CDR3 sequence (DNA): TGTGCCAGCAGCTGCCGGGACAGGGGTTTTGGCTACACCTTC. This gives the protein CASSCRDRGFGYTF. Filled out from reference TRBV5-8 and TRBJ1-2, the complete variable domain reads EAGVTQSPTHLIKTRGQQATLRCSPISGHTSVYWYQQALGLGLQFLLWYDEGEERNRGNFPPRFSGRQFPNYSSELNVNALELEDSALYLCASSCRDRGFGYTFGSGTRLTVV.

Concerning this clone itself: The same CDR3 is also encoded by other DNA sequences in this sample. The chain couples TRBV28 to TRBJ1-1; D is unresolved. This CDR3 is built from 15 residues. Germline CDR1 is MDHEN and CDR2 is SYDVKM. Trimming removed 3 bases at V and 0 bases at J, with 11 bases between. This chain's CDR3 is CASSFGRTMNTEAFF. CDR3 DNA sequence: TGTGCCAGCAGTTTTGGGAGGACCATGAACACTGAAGCTTTCTTT.

This chain links TRBV14 with TRBJ2-3; 8 bases are a match to TRBD1. J lost 3 bases, V lost 7 bases, and 6 bases had no gene match. The CDR3 length is 14 residues. The germline V gene has CDR1 SGHDN and CDR2 FVKESK. DNA for the CDR3: TGTGCCAGCAAGGACAGGGCGGAAACAGATACGCAGTATTTT. Protein sequence: CASKDRAETDTQYF.

The J gene is TRBJ1-3, the V gene TRBV28; D not resolved. Germline CDR1 reads MDHEN; CDR2 reads SYDVKM. The CDR3 is made up of 18 amino acids. V lost 3 bases, J lost 3 bases, and 21 bases lay in between. CDR3 DNA sequence: TGTGCCAGCAGTTTGGCGGGCTTAAGAGGGAAGGGTGGAAACACCATATATTTT. Translating it yields CASSLAGLRGKGGNTIYF.

This rearrangement joins TRBV11-2 to TRBJ2-7; 11 positions agree with TRBD2. This CDR3 has 18 amino acids. The J segment lost 1 base and the V segment lost 7 bases, leaving 15 bases of the junction unmatched. Germline-derived CDR1 and CDR2 are SGHAT and FQNNGV. DNA of the CDR3: TGTGCCAGCACCGACAGCACTAGCGGGAGTATCCCTTCCTACGAGCAGTACTTC. Translation: CASTDSTSGSIPSYEQYF.

This chain uses TRBV9 with TRBJ1-3; tentative D call: TRBD1 (5 bases). V lost 0 bases to trimming and J lost 1 base, with 14 bases between them. CDR1 and CDR2 from the germline V gene are SGDLS and YYNGEE. The CDR3 runs 17 residues. The CDR3 loop is CASSVGNGRGSGNTIYF. The CDR3 DNA reads TGTGCCAGCAGCGTAGGGAATGGGAGGGGATCTGGAAACACCATATATTTT.

Only one count was recorded for this clone. The V and J genes are TRBV6-1 and TRBJ2-3; 7 bases are a match to TRBD1. Germline lookup yields CDR1 MNHNS and CDR2 SASEGT. Trimming removed 4 bases from V and 6 bases from J; junction bases left unmatched: 13. The CDR3 loop spans 16 amino acids. CDR3 in amino acids: CASSVWGTVRWDTQYF. The CDR3 DNA sequence: TGTGCCAGCAGTGTTTGGGGGACAGTCCGGTGGGATACGCAGTATTTT.

V and J are TRBV10-3 and TRBJ2-2; 9 nucleotides agree with TRBD1. Per germline, CDR1 ENHRY and CDR2 SYGVKD. The V and J ends lost 6 bases and 1 base, in that order; junction bases with no gene match: 9. The CDR3 loop spans 17 amino acids. The CDR3 loop reads CAIRPGQGHLNTGELFF. In DNA, the CDR3 is TGTGCCATCAGACCGGGACAGGGCCACCTGAACACCGGGGAGCTGTTTTTT.

In its sample, this clone was seen a few times. V gene TRBV5-6 combines with J gene TRBJ1-4, with D possibly being TRBD1 (5 bases). The CDR3 sequence is 14 residues long. Trimming cost V 2 bases and J 5 bases, with 10 bases left between them. The V gene's germline CDR1 is SGHDT and CDR2 YYEEEE. The CDR3 DNA sequence: TGTGCCAGCAGCTTACAGAAGGGGAATGAAAAACTGTTTTTT. This translates into CASSLQKGNEKLFF.

This chain links TRBV6-5 with TRBJ2-4, with 8 nucleotides matching TRBD1. Losses at the gene ends were 5 bases for V and 3 bases for J; bases not matched to a gene: 3. This CDR3 is 14 amino acids long. Per the germline V gene, CDR1 is MNHEY and CDR2 is SVGAGI. Here the CDR3 DNA reads TGTGCCAGCAGTGAGGACAGGGTCAAAAACATTCAGTACTTC. Its translation is CASSEDRVKNIQYF.

The CDR3 nucleotides read TGTGCCAGCAGCGGGACTAGGGTCACAGATACGCAGTATTTT. It encodes CASSGTRVTDTQYF. This chain joins TRBV27 and TRBJ2-3, with TRBD2 matching over 8 bases. Looked up from germline, CDR1 is MNHEY and CDR2 is SMNVEV (reference sequence). V shed 6 bases, J shed 2 bases, and the junction held 4 bases outside the gene matches. The CDR3 has 14 amino acids.

The V and J genes are TRBV28 and TRBJ2-1; the match to TRBD2 covers 7 bases. The CDR3 is 15 residues long. The germline V gene encodes CDR1 MDHEN and CDR2 SYDVKM. The V gene end was trimmed by 8 bases and the J gene end by 4 bases; junction bases not matched to a gene: 11. DNA of the CDR3: TGTGCCAGCGTAGGGGCGGGGGATCTGTACAATGAGCAGTTCTTC. Its protein product is CASVGAGDLYNEQFF. The full variable domain, completed using reference TRBV28 and TRBJ2-1, is DVKVTQSSRYLVKRTGEKVFLECVQDMDHENMFWYRQDPGLGLRLIYFSYDVKMKEKGDIPEGYSVSREKKERFSLILESASTNQTSMYLCASVGAGDLYNEQFFGPGTRLTVL.